This is a list of T cell receptor beta chains from one sample in a study of blood T cell repertoires in COVID-19. The data were produced by immunoSEQ multiplex PCR, yet TCRdb's version contains in-frame clones alone and is incomplete. This sample has roughly 120,000 clones; 87% occur once, and the top ten carry roughly 30%. Material: peripheral blood. The receptors derive from a woman aged 70-85 years with acute or convalescent COVID-19. Both conserved end residues are part of each CDR3. The D gene is left open where the match is weak. Only part of the rows carry a size: once, few, many, or a class if the clone is expanded.

j_call: TRBJ1-2
clone_size: NA
v_call: TRBV28
d_call: TRBD1
cdr3_aa: CASSLTGAYYGYTF
cdr3_nt: TGTGCCAGCAGTTTAACAGGGGCGTACTATGGCTACACCTTC

j_call: TRBJ2-7
clone_size: NA
v_call: TRBV6-5
d_call: NA
cdr3_aa: CASSSHSKGLSYEQYF
cdr3_nt: TGTGCCAGCAGTTCCCACTCGAAGGGGTTATCCTACGAGCAGTACTTC

j_call: TRBJ2-3
clone_size: NA
v_call: TRBV9
d_call: NA
cdr3_aa: CASSVEVGTPTCF
cdr3_nt: TGTGCCAGCAGCGTGGAGGTGGGGACTCCTACCTGTTTT

j_call: TRBJ2-5
clone_size: NA
v_call: TRBV12-5
d_call: TRBD1
cdr3_aa: CASGLNGLGTGQETQYF
cdr3_nt: TGTGCTAGTGGTTTGAACGGCCTCGGGACAGGCCAAGAGACCCAGTACTTC

j_call: TRBJ2-7
clone_size: NA
v_call: TRBV19
d_call: NA
cdr3_aa: CASSIATGRVKYF
cdr3_nt: TGTGCCAGTAGTATCGCGACAGGTCGGGTGAAGTACTTC

j_call: TRBJ2-2
clone_size: NA
v_call: TRBV3-1/TRBV3-2
d_call: NA
cdr3_aa: CASSRGSLANTGELFF
cdr3_nt: TGTGCCAGCAGCCGAGGTAGCCTCGCGAACACCGGGGAGCTGTTTTTT

j_call: TRBJ2-2
clone_size: NA
v_call: TRBV2
d_call: TRBD2
cdr3_aa: CASSDMPSGGAAGELFF
cdr3_nt: TGTGCCAGCAGTGATATGCCTAGCGGGGGGGCAGCCGGGGAGCTGTTTTTT

j_call: TRBJ1-5
clone_size: many
v_call: TRBV5-6
d_call: TRBD1
cdr3_aa: CASSSTGGGGFQPQHF
cdr3_nt: TGTGCCAGCAGCTCCACAGGGGGCGGGGGATTTCAGCCCCAGCATTTT

j_call: TRBJ2-3
clone_size: NA
v_call: TRBV3-1/TRBV3-2
d_call: TRBD2
cdr3_aa: CASSALTSGGETDTQYF
cdr3_nt: TGTGCCAGCAGCGCCCTGACTAGCGGGGGGGAGACAGATACGCAGTATTTT

j_call: TRBJ2-6
clone_size: NA
v_call: TRBV4-2
d_call: NA
cdr3_aa: CASSQDLGGFGSGANVLTF
cdr3_nt: TGTGCCAGCAGCCAAGATTTGGGGGGATTCGGCTCTGGGGCCAACGTCCTGACTTTC

j_call: TRBJ2-3
clone_size: NA
v_call: TRBV3-1/TRBV3-2
d_call: TRBD2
cdr3_aa: CASSPRGTSGFTDTQYF
cdr3_nt: TGTGCCAGCAGCCCACGCGGTACTAGCGGGTTCACAGATACGCAGTATTTT

j_call: TRBJ1-1
clone_size: NA
v_call: TRBV7-2
d_call: NA
cdr3_aa: CASSPTRSAGVAFF
cdr3_nt: TGTGCCAGCAGCCCTACTCGGTCGGCAGGGGTGGCTTTCTTT

j_call: TRBJ2-5
clone_size: NA
v_call: TRBV12-3/TRBV12-4
d_call: NA
cdr3_aa: CASSFDRGETQYF
cdr3_nt: TGTGCCAGCAGTTTTGACCGCGGGGAGACCCAGTACTTC

j_call: TRBJ1-5
clone_size: NA
v_call: TRBV2
d_call: NA
cdr3_aa: CASSEIDSNQPQHF
cdr3_nt: TGTGCCAGCAGCGAAATAGATAGCAATCAGCCCCAGCATTTT

j_call: TRBJ1-1
clone_size: NA
v_call: TRBV11-2
d_call: NA
cdr3_aa: CASSFSKNTEAFF
cdr3_nt: TGTGCCAGCAGCTTCTCTAAGAACACTGAAGCTTTCTTT

j_call: TRBJ1-1
clone_size: NA
v_call: TRBV3-1/TRBV3-2
d_call: NA
cdr3_aa: CASSQLGTGSFNTEAFF
cdr3_nt: TGTGCCAGCAGCCAGCTAGGAACAGGGAGTTTTAACACTGAAGCTTTCTTT

j_call: TRBJ2-5
clone_size: NA
v_call: TRBV2
d_call: TRBD2
cdr3_aa: CASSETSPGLASSPYQETQYF
cdr3_nt: TGTGCCAGCAGTGAAACCAGTCCGGGACTAGCCTCTTCCCCGTACCAAGAGACCCAGTACTTC

j_call: TRBJ1-4
clone_size: NA
v_call: TRBV29-1
d_call: NA
cdr3_aa: CSVESRNEKLFF
cdr3_nt: TGCAGCGTTGAATCCAGGAATGAAAAACTGTTTTTT

j_call: TRBJ1-3
clone_size: NA
v_call: TRBV3-1/TRBV3-2
d_call: NA
cdr3_aa: CASSQDSSGGNTIYF
cdr3_nt: TGTGCCAGCAGCCAAGACTCCTCAGGTGGAAACACCATATATTTT

j_call: TRBJ2-6
clone_size: NA
v_call: TRBV19
d_call: NA
cdr3_aa: CASSGTGANVLTF
cdr3_nt: TGTGCCAGTTCAGGGACTGGGGCCAACGTCCTGACTTTC

j_call: TRBJ2-5
clone_size: NA
v_call: TRBV5-1
d_call: NA
cdr3_aa: CASSLVTGQETQYF
cdr3_nt: TGCGCCAGCAGCTTGGTGACGGGCCAAGAGACCCAGTACTTC

j_call: TRBJ1-2
clone_size: NA
v_call: TRBV2
d_call: NA
cdr3_aa: CASVLGQIYGYTF
cdr3_nt: TGTGCCAGTGTACTGGGGCAGATCTATGGCTACACCTTC

j_call: TRBJ1-5
clone_size: once
v_call: TRBV29-1
d_call: NA
cdr3_aa: CSVEVPWGVNSNQPQHF
cdr3_nt: TGCAGCGTTGAAGTCCCTTGGGGGGTAAATAGCAATCAGCCCCAGCATTTT

j_call: TRBJ1-1
clone_size: few
v_call: TRBV5-1
d_call: NA
cdr3_aa: CASTLRGPASMNTEAFF
cdr3_nt: TGCGCCAGCACCCTGCGTGGGCCGGCAAGTATGAACACTGAAGCTTTCTTT

j_call: TRBJ1-1
clone_size: NA
v_call: TRBV9
d_call: NA
cdr3_aa: CASAGGRNTEAFF
cdr3_nt: TGTGCCAGTGCCGGGGGGCGAAACACTGAAGCTTTCTTT

j_call: TRBJ1-5
clone_size: NA
v_call: TRBV18
d_call: NA
cdr3_aa: CASSPYRDQPQHF
cdr3_nt: TGTGCCAGCTCACCATACAGGGATCAGCCCCAGCATTTT

j_call: TRBJ1-2
clone_size: few
v_call: TRBV2
d_call: TRBD1
cdr3_aa: CASKGTGVVGYTF
cdr3_nt: TGTGCCAGCAAGGGGACAGGTGTTGTGGGCTACACCTTC